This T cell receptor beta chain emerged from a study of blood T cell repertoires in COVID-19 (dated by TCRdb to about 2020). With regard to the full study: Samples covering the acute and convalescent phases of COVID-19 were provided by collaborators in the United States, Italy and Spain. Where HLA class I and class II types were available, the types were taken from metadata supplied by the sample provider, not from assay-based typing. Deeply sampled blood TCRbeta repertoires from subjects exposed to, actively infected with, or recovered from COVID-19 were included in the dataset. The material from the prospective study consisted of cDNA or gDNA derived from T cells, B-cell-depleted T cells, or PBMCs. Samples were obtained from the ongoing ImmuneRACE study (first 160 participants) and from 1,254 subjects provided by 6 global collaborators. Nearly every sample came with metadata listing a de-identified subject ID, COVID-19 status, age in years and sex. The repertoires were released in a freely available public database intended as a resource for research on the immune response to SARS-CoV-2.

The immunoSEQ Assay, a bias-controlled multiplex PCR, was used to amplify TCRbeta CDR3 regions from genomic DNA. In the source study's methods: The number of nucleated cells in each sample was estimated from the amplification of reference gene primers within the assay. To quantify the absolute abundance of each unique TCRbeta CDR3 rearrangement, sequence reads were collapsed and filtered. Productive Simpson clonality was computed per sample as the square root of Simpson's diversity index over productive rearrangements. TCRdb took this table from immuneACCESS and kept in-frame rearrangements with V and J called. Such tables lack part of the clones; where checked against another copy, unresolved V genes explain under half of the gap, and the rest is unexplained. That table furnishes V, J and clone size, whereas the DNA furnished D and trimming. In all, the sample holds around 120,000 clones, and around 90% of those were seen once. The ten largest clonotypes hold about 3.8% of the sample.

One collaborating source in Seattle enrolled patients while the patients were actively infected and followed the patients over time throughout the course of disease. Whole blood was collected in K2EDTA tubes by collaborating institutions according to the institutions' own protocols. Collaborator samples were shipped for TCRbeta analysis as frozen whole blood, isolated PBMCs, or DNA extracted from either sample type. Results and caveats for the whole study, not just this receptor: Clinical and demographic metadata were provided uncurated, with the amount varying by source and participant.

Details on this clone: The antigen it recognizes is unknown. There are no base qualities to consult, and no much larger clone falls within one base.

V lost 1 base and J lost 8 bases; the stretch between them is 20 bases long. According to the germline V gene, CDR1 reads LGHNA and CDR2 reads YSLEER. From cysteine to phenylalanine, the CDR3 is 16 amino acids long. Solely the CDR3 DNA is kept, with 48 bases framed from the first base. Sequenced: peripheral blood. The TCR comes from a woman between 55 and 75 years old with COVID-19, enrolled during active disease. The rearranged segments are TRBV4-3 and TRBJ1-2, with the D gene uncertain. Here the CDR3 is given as CASSQVMLGTAGGYTF. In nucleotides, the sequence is TGCGCCAGCAGCCAAGTCATGTTGGGCACCGCCGGCGGCTACACCTTC.